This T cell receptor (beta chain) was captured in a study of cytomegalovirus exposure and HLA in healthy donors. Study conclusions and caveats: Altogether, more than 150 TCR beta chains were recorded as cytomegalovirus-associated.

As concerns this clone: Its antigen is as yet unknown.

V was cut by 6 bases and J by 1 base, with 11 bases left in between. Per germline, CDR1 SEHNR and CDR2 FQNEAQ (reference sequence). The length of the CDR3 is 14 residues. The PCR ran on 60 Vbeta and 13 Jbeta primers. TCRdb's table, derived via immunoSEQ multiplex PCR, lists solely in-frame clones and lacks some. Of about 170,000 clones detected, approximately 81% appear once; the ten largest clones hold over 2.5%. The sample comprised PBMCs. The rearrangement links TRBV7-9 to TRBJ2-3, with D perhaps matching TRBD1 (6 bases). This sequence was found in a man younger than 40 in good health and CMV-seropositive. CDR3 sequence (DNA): TGTGCCAGCAGTTATACAGGGCGCACAGATACGCAGTATTTT. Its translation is CASSYTGRTDTQYF.